Presented here are 20 T cell receptor beta chains from one specimen sequenced in a study of T cell repertoires in cytomegalovirus infection. One entry per CDR3 protein, called by TCRdb with MiXCR from the reads. The sample yields 750,000 to 950,000 distinct CDR3 sequences, approximately 32% seen once. Antigen specificity for these receptors is unknown. The material was cultured CD8+ T cells from PBMCs, obtained from culture after CMV antigen stimulation. These receptors were obtained from a human donor in good health (CMV status not recorded). Some clones in this sample may be carry-over from other donors' samples.

In this sample, this clonotype turned up a few times. The V gene is TRBV7-3, the J gene TRBJ2-7, with 7 bases matching TRBD1. The germline CDR1 and CDR2 sequences are SGHTA and FQGTGA. The CDR3 totals 15 residues. With V trimmed by 0 bases and J by 5 bases, 7 bases remained unmatched. The chain's CDR3 is CASSLTRDSCHEQYV. CDR3 bases: TGTGCCAGCAGCTTAACCCGGGACAGTTGCCACGAGCAGTACGTC.

The rearrangement joins TRBV12-3 or TRBV12-4 to TRBJ2-2; D is perhaps TRBD1 (6 bases). The CDR3 is 15 residues long. Deletions cut 3 bases from V and 7 bases from J, with 15 bases between. This CDR3 is CASSFPEGVDGELFF. The CDR3 DNA reads TGTGCCAGCAGTTTCCCTGAGGGGGTTGACGGGGAGCTGTTTTTT.

This clonotype has just a few counts. The chain recombines TRBV5-1 with TRBJ2-3; 14 positions agree with TRBD2. The length of the CDR3 is 18 residues. After removal of 3 bases from V and 5 bases from J, the junction contained 11 bases not matched to a gene. Germline CDR1 SGHRS, CDR2 YFSETQ. CDR3 in amino acids: CASSWKSPGLAGEDTQYF. CDR3 DNA sequence: TGCGCCAGCAGCTGGAAATCTCCGGGACTAGCGGGGGAAGATACGCAGTATTTT.

This clonotype occurred a few times. This chain links TRBV7-2 with TRBJ2-5, with 7 bases identical to TRBD1. Trimming removed 6 bases from V and 5 bases from J; junction bases left unmatched: 12. This CDR3 is built from 15 residues. In germline, CDR1 is SGHTA, CDR2 FQGNSA. CDR3 in amino acids: CASRRRDRAGETQYF. The CDR3, as DNA: TGTGCCAGCAGACGACGAGACAGGGCTGGGGAGACCCAGTACTTC.

Note on this clonotype: This clone may be a read error of a much larger clone one base away. The V and J genes are TRBV7-2 and TRBJ1-1; D uncertain. CDR1 SGHTA and CDR2 FQGNSA come from the germline V gene. The length of the CDR3 is 12 residues. As DNA, the CDR3 is TGTGCCAGCGGCTTAGAAACCTTGGCGGCTTTCTTT. This sequence encodes CASGLETLAAFF.

V is TRBV5-1 and J is TRBJ2-2; TRBD2 matches at 8 bases. The CDR3 totals 16 residues. CDR1 is SGHRS, CDR2 YFSETQ, per germline. The trim removed 2 bases at V and 5 bases at J, leaving 8 bases unmatched. CDR3 residues: CASSFGGGPGTGELFF. The DNA for the CDR3 is TGCGCCAGCAGCTTCGGCGGGGGGCCAGGTACCGGGGAGCTGTTTTTT.

Comment on this clonotype: One base away lies a much larger clone, so this may be a sequencing read error. The V gene is TRBV5-6, the J gene TRBJ1-5, with a possible D match to TRBD1 (5 bases). V was pared by 3 bases and J by 1 base, with 8 bases between. Germline V gives CDR1 SGHDT, CDR2 YYEEEE. This CDR3 contains 14 residues. As DNA, the CDR3 is TGTGCCAGCAGCTCGTGGGGGAGCAATCAGCCCCAGCATTTT. This codes for CASSSWGSNQPQHF.

There are a few counts of this clonotype. The junction and the germline gene differ at one end; a read error may be behind it. The chain couples TRBV19 to TRBJ2-2; no clear D. Germline V gives CDR1 LNHDA, CDR2 SQIVND (reference sequence). CDR3 length: 13 amino acids. The CDR3 sequence: CASRIVNTGELFF. The CDR3 nucleotides read TGTGCCAGTAGAATAGTTAATACCGGGGAGCTGTTTTTT.

V usage is TRBV6-1 and J usage is TRBJ2-1; D is undetermined. Per germline, CDR1 MNHNS and CDR2 SASEGT. This CDR3 has 15 amino acids. The V and J ends lost 2 bases and 0 bases respectively, with 8 bases between them. The CDR3 DNA follows: TGTGCCAGCAGTGAATGGGGAAGCTCCTACAATGAGCAGTTCTTC. Its protein is CASSEWGSSYNEQFF.

This rearrangement joins TRBV5-4 to TRBJ2-7; D may be TRBD1 (5 bases). Germline V lookup: CDR1 SGHNT, CDR2 YYREEE (reference sequence). The CDR3 has 15 residues. Between the trimmed V and J ends, which lost 1 base and 0 bases, there was a span of 11 bases. CDR3 residues: CASSLLGASSYEQYV. DNA of the CDR3: TGTGCCAGCAGCTTGCTAGGGGCATCCTCCTACGAGCAGTACGTC.

This clonotype was seen ten or more times. The rearrangement joins TRBV7-6 to TRBJ2-3; D unresolved. In germline, CDR1 is SGHVS, CDR2 FNYEAQ. This CDR3 contains 15 residues. Trimming left V 4 bases short and J 1 base short, with 12 bases between. This CDR3 reads CASSSAVWRTDTQYF. DNA for the CDR3: TGTGCCAGCAGCTCTGCGGTTTGGCGCACAGATACGCAGTATTTT.

The gene calls are TRBV4-1 and TRBJ2-1; TRBD2 matches 10 bases. Germline-derived CDR1 and CDR2 are MGHRA and YSYEKL. This CDR3 comprises 17 residues. V lost 0 bases to trimming and J lost 3 bases; unmatched junction nucleotides: 5. The CDR3 reads CASSQEERGGNYNEQFF. DNA for the CDR3: TGCGCCAGCAGCCAAGAAGAGCGGGGGGGTAACTACAATGAGCAGTTCTTC.

The chain is built from TRBV6-2 or TRBV6-3 and TRBJ2-2, with D hard to call. The CDR3 is 11 amino acids. The V and J ends lost 8 bases and 5 bases respectively, with 6 bases between them. Looked up from germline, CDR1 is MNHEY and CDR2 is SVGEGT. CDR3 in amino acids: CASHGTGELFF. Here the CDR3 DNA reads TGTGCCAGCCACGGGACCGGGGAGCTGTTTTTT.

The rearrangement uses TRBV6-7 and TRBJ2-2; a weak D match, TRBD1 (5 bases). TRBV6-7 is known as an ORF, though its function is uncertain. The CDR3 loop spans 19 amino acids. V lost 2 bases, J lost 6 bases, and 25 bases lay in between. CDR3 bases: TGTGCCAGCAGTTACCCACGAATACCAGGGAATTATAACGCCGGGGAGCTGTTTTTT. Its translation is CASSYPRIPGNYNAGELFF.

This clonotype has more than one count but fewer than ten. The J gene is TRBJ1-1, the V gene TRBV12-3 or TRBV12-4; no clear D gene. With 7 bases removed from V and 4 bases from J, the gap between germline ends came to 13 bases. The CDR3 loop spans 13 amino acids. The CDR3 loop reads CASTLRVVTEAFF. The CDR3 DNA reads TGTGCCAGCACCCTCCGAGTCGTCACTGAAGCTTTCTTT.

This clonotype was seen a few times. The genes are TRBV6-6 and TRBJ2-7; the D call may be TRBD1 or TRBD2 (5 bases each). Per germline, CDR1 MNHNY and CDR2 SVGAGI (reference sequence). The CDR3 has 11 residues. The CDR3: CTGQHSYEQYF. CDR3 coding DNA: TGTACGGGGCAGCATTCCTACGAGCAGTACTTC.

The chain joins TRBV20-1 to TRBJ1-1; D is undetermined. V gave up 3 bases and J gave up 1 base, with 6 bases separating them. The CDR3 totals 12 residues. Germline loops: CDR1 DFQATT, CDR2 SNEGSKA (reference sequence). The CDR3 loop reads CSASNKNTEAFF. The CDR3 DNA is TGCAGTGCTAGTAATAAGAACACTGAAGCTTTCTTT.

The genes are TRBV7-6 and TRBJ1-1; TRBD1 agrees at 10 bases. The CDR3 extends over 16 amino acids. J was trimmed by 5 bases and V by 2 bases; bases with no gene match: 8. CDR1 and CDR2 (germline): SGHVS, FNYEAQ. The CDR3 sequence is CASSLHPDRGGTEAFF. The CDR3 nucleotides read TGTGCCAGCAGCTTACATCCGGACAGGGGGGGGACTGAAGCTTTCTTT.

The V gene is TRBV20-1, the J gene TRBJ1-4; TRBD1 is a possible D gene (5 bases). Germline V gene sequence: CDR1 DFQATT, CDR2 SNEGSKA (reference sequence). V gave up 6 bases and J gave up 10 bases, with 24 bases separating them. The CDR3 loop spans 15 amino acids. CDR3 protein: CSAIRERVVSGKLFF. The CDR3 region has the DNA TGCAGTGCCATCAGGGAGCGGGTGGTTTCAGGAAAACTGTTTTTT.

This clonotype was seen more than once but under ten times. The J gene is TRBJ2-7, the V gene TRBV7-9; 12 nucleotides match TRBD2. The CDR3 is made up of 17 amino acids. The V gene's germline CDR1 is SEHNR and CDR2 FQNEAQ (reference sequence). V lost 5 bases and J lost 2; bases outside the gene matches: 10. The CDR3 DNA sequence: TGTGCCAGCAGCGGTAGACTAGCGGGGGCCCTAACCTACGAGCAGTACTTC. Residues: CASSGRLAGALTYEQYF.